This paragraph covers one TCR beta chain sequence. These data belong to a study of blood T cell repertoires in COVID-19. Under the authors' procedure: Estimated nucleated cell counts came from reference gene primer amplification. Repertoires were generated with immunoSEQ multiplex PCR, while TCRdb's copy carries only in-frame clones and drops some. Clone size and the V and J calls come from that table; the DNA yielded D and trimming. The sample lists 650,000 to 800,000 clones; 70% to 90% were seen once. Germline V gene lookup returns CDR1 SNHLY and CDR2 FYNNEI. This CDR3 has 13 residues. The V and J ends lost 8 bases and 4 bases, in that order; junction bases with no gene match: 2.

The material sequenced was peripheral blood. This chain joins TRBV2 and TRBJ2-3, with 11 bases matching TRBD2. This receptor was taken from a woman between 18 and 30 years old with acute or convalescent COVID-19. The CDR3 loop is CASRTSGSDTQYF. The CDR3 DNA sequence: TGTGCCAGCCGGACTAGCGGGTCAGATACGCAGTATTTT.